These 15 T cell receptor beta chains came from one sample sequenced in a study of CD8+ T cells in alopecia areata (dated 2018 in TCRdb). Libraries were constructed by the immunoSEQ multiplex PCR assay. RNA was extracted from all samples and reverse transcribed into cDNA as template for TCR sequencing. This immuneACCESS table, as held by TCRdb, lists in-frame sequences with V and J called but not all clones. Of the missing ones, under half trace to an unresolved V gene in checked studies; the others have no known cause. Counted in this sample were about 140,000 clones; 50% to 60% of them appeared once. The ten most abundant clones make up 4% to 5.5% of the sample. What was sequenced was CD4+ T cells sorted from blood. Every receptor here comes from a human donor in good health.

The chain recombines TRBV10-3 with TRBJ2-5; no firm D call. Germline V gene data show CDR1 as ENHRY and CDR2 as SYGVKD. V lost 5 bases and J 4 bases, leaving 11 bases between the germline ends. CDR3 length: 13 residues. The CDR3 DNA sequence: TGTGCCATCAGTACACATATGGGAGAGACCCAGTACTTC. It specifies CAISTHMGETQYF.

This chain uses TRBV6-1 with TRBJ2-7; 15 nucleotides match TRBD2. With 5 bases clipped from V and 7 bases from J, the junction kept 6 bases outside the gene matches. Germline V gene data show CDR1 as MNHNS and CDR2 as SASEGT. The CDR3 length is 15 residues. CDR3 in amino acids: CASSSTGLAGGEQYF. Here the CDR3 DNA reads TGTGCCAGCAGTTCGACGGGACTAGCGGGAGGTGAGCAGTACTTC.

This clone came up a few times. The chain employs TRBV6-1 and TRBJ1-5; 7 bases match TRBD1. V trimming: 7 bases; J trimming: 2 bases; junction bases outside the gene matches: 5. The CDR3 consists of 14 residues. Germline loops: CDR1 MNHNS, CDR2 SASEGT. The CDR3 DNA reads TGTGCCAGCAAGGGGGCAGTGGGCAATCAGCCCCAGCATTTT. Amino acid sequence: CASKGAVGNQPQHF.

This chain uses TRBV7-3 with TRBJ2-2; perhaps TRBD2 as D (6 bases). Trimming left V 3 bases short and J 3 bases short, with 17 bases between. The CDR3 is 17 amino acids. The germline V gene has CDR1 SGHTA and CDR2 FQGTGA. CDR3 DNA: TGTGCCAGCAGCTTGGACGGGAGCGAGGGTGACACCGGGGAGCTGTTTTTT. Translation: CASSLDGSEGDTGELFF.

The CDR3: CSVDDSLGYGYTF. CDR3 in DNA: TGCAGCGTTGACGACAGTCTGGGCTATGGCTACACCTTC. The J gene is TRBJ1-2, the V gene TRBV29-1; possibly TRBD1 for D (5 bases). Trimming left V 3 bases short and J 4 bases short, with 12 bases between. There are 13 residues in the CDR3. Germline V lookup: CDR1 SQVTM, CDR2 ANQGSEA. The whole variable domain, filled in from reference TRBV29-1 and TRBJ1-2, reads SAVISQKPSRDICQRGTSLTIQCQVDSQVTMMFWYRQQPGQSLTLIATANQGSEATYESGFVIDKFPISRPNLTFSTLTVSNMSPEDSSIYLCSVDDSLGYGYTFGSGTRLTVV.

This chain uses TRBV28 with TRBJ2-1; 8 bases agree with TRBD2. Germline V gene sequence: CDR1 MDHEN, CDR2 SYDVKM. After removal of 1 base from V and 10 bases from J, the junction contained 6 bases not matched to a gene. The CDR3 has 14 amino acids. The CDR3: CASSLSHRGREQFF. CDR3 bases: TGTGCCAGCAGTTTATCTCATCGCGGGAGGGAGCAGTTCTTC.

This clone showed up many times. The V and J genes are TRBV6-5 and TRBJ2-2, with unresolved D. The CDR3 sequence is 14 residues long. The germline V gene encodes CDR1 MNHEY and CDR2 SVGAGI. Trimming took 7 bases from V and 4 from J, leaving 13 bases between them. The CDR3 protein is CASTSGASTGELFF. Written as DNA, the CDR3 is TGTGCCAGCACCTCAGGAGCGAGCACCGGGGAGCTGTTTTTT.

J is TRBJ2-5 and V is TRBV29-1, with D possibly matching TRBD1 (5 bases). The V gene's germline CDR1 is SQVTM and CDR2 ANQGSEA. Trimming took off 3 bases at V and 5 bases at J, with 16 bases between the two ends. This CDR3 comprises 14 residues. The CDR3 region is CSVELGRGSETQYF. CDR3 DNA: TGCAGCGTTGAGCTGGGTAGGGGTTCGGAGACCCAGTACTTC.

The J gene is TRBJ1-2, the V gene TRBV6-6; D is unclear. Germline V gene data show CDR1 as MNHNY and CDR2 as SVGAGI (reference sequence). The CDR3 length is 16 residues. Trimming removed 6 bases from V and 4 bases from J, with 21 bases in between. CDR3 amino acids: CASSPRETRGGYGYTF. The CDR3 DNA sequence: TGTGCCAGCAGCCCTAGGGAGACTCGGGGTGGCTATGGCTACACCTTC.

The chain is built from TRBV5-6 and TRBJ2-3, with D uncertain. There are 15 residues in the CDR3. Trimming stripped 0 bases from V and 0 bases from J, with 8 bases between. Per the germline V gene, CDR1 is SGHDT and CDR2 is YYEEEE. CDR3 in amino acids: CASSLEGGSTDTQYF. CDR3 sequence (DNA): TGTGCCAGCAGCTTGGAAGGCGGTAGCACAGATACGCAGTATTTT.

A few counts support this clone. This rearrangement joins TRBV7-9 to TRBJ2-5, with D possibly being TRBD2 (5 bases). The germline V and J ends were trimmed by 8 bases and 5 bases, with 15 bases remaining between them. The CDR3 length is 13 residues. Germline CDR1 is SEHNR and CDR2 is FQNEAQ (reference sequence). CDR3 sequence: CASEGSRGETQYF. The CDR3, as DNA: TGTGCCAGCGAAGGTTCCCGAGGGGAGACCCAGTACTTC.

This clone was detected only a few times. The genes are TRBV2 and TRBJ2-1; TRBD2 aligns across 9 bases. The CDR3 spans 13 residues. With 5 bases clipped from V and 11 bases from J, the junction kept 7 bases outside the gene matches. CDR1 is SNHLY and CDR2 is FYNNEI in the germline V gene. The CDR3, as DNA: TGTGCCAGCAGTTTTCAGCGGGAGGTTAAGCAGTTCTTC. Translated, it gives CASSFQREVKQFF.

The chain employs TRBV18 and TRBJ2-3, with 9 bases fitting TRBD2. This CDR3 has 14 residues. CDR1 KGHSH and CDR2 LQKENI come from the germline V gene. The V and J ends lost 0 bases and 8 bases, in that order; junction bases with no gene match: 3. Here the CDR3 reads CASSPPAGGGTQYF. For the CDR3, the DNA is TGTGCCAGCTCACCACCAGCGGGAGGCGGTACGCAGTATTTT.

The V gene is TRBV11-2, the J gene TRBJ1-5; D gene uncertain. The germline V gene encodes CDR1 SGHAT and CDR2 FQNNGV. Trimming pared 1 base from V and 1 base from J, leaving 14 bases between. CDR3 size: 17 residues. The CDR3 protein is CASSLGGAGGSNQPQHF. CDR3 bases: TGTGCCAGCAGCTTAGGGGGAGCCGGAGGGAGCAATCAGCCCCAGCATTTT.

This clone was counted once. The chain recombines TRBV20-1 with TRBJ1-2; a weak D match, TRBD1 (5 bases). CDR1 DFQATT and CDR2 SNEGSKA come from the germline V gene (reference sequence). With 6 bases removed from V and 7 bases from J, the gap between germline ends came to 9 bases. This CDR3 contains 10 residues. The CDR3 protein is CSAHGGGYTF. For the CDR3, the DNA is TGCAGTGCACATGGGGGTGGCTACACCTTC.